What follows is one T cell receptor beta chain and its context. This specimen comes from a study of control samples from healthy donors and cancer patients. Sequenced by immunoSEQ multiplex PCR; TCRdb stores in-frame clones only, minus some. There are 100,000 to 150,000 clones in the sample; roughly 91% occur only once, and 6.5% to 9.5% lies in the top ten. This clonotype was sampled from a man in his fifties with head and neck cancer. Sequenced sample: PBMCs.

CDR3 bases: TGTGCCAGCAGCTTAGGGCGGACAGGGGTGTACGAGCAGTACTTC. It specifies CASSLGRTGVYEQYF. The J gene is TRBJ2-7, the V gene TRBV7-9, with 9 bases that match TRBD1. The CDR3 totals 15 residues. From germline, CDR1 is SEHNR and CDR2 FQNEAQ (reference sequence). V gave up 1 base and J gave up 4 bases; unmatched junction bases: 5.